Here is one T cell receptor beta chain with its context. The antigen remains undetermined. Other DNA sequences from this sample encode an identical CDR3 as well. The data are from a study of cytomegalovirus exposure and HLA in healthy donors. Overall study results and limits: Rare TCR sequences predominated, though certain public TCRs were found in many donors.

PCR involved 60 Vbeta and 13 Jbeta primers. In the source study's methods: In a later analysis, about 9.9 million of 75 million to 85 million unique beta chains occurred in at least two donors. TCRdb keeps only in-frame clones here, not all; method: immunoSEQ multiplex PCR. V, J and clone size are those of that table, while D and trimming were read from the DNA. Found here are around 200,000 clones, 70% to 80% of them singletons; the top ten hold just over 2%. The CDR3 extends over 14 amino acids. Germline CDR1 and CDR2: SEHNR and FQNEAQ (reference sequence). V was pared by 1 base and J by 2 bases, with 9 bases between.

The sample comprised PBMCs. This receptor was identified in a woman in her thirties in good health and CMV-seropositive. V is TRBV7-9 and J is TRBJ2-7; a weak D match, TRBD1 (5 bases). CDR3 loop: CASSLGGLAYEQYF. In DNA form, the CDR3 reads TGTGCCAGCAGCTTAGGGGGCTTGGCCTACGAGCAGTACTTC.